Sequencing of this T cell receptor (beta chain) was carried out in a study of OX40 agonist ivuxolimab in advanced cancers. Per the germline V gene, CDR1 is MNHNS and CDR2 is SASEGT. The CDR3 runs to 15 residues. V was pared by 10 bases and J by 4 bases, with 22 bases between. Repertoires were generated with immunoSEQ multiplex PCR, while TCRdb's copy carries only in-frame clones and drops some. The sample includes under 80,000 clones, roughly 86% of them seen just once. V is TRBV6-1 and J is TRBJ1-2; a weak D match, TRBD1 (6 bases). Sequenced here: CD4+ or CD8+ T cells sorted from blood, sampled in a trial of the OX40 agonist ivuxolimab. This TCR was sampled from an adult with an advanced solid tumor such as melanoma, head and neck, liver or kidney cancer. In nucleotides, the CDR3 is TGTGCCACCGATAAAGTGGGGGGGGCTAGCTATGGCTACACCTTC. Residues: CATDKVGGASYGYTF.